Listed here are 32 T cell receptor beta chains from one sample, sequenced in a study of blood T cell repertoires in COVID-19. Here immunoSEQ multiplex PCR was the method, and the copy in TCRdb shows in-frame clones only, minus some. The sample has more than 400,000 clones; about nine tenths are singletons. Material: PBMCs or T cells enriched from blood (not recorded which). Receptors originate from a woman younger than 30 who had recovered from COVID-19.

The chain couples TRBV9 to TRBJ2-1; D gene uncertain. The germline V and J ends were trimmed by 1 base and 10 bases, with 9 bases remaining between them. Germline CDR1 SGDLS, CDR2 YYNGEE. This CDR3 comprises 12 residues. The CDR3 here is CASSVLVGEQFF. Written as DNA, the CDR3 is TGTGCCAGCAGCGTACTGGTCGGGGAGCAGTTCTTC. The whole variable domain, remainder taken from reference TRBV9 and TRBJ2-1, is DSGVTQTPKHLITATGQRVTLRCSPRSGDLSVYWYQQSLDQGLQFLIQYYNGEERAKGNILERFSAQQFPDLHSELNLSSLELGDSALYFCASSVLVGEQFFGPGTRLTVL.

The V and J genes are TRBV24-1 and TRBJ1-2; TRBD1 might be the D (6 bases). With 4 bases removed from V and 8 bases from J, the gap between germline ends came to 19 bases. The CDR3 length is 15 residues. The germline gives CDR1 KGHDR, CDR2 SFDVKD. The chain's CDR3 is CATSDRSTQGWGYTF. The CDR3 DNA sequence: TGTGCCACCAGTGACCGATCGACCCAGGGGTGGGGCTACACCTTC.

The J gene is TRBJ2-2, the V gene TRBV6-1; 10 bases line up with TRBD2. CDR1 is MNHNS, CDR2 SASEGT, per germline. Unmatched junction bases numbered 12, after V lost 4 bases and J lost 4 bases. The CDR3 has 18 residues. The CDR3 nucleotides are TGTGCCAGCAGTGGCCTATCACTAGCGGGGACACTCACCGGGGAGCTGTTTTTT. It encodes CASSGLSLAGTLTGELFF.

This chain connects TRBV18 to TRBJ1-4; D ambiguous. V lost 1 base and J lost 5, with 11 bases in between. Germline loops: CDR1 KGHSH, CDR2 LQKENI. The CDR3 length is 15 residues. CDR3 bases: TGTGCCAGCTCACCACGCGGGGATCCCAATGAAAAACTGTTTTTT. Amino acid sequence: CASSPRGDPNEKLFF. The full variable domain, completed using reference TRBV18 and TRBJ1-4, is NAGVMQNPRHLVRRRGQEARLRCSPMKGHSHVYWYRQLPEEGLKFMVYLQKENIIDESGMPKERFSAEFPKEGPSILRIQQVVRGDSAAYFCASSPRGDPNEKLFFGSGTQLSVL.

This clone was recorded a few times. The CDR3 here is CSVGSPNRVRGEAFF. The CDR3 nucleotides are TGCAGCGTTGGGTCCCCCAACAGGGTGAGAGGGGAAGCTTTCTTT. The rearrangement links TRBV29-1 to TRBJ1-1, with D maybe TRBD1 (6 bases). This CDR3 comprises 15 residues. Germline CDR1 and CDR2: SQVTM and ANQGSEA. Trimming cost V 4 bases and J 8 bases, with 23 bases left between them.

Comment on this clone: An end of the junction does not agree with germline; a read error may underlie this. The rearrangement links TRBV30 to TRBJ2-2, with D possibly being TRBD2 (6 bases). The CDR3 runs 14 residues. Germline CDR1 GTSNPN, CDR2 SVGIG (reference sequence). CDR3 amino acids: CAWSVQPNTGGLFF. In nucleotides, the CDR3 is TGTGCCTGGAGTGTACAACCGAACACCGGGGGGCTGTTTTTT.

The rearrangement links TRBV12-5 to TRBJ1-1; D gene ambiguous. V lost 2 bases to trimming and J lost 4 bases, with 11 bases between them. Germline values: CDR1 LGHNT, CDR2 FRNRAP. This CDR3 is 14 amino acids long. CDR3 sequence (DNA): TGTGCTAGTGGTTTGTCGGGCGCGGGCACTGAAGCTTTCTTT. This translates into CASGLSGAGTEAFF. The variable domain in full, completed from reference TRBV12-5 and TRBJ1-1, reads DARVTQTPRHKVTEMGQEVTMRCQPILGHNTVFWYRQTMMQGLELLAYFRNRAPLDDSGMPKDRFSAEMPDATLATLKIQPSEPRDSAVYFCASGLSGAGTEAFFGQGTRLTVV.

The CDR3 spells CASMMTGGHEKLFF. The CDR3 DNA follows: TGTGCCAGCATGATGACAGGGGGACATGAAAAACTGTTTTTT. The rearrangement links TRBV27 to TRBJ1-4, with 9 bases lining up with TRBD1. This CDR3 is 14 amino acids long. Trimming cost V 7 bases and J 6 bases; bases outside gene matches: 6. Germline-derived CDR1 and CDR2 are MNHEY and SMNVEV (reference sequence).

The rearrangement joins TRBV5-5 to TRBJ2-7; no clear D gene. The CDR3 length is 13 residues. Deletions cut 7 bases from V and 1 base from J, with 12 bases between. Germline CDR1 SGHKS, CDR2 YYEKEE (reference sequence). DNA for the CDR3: TGTGCCAGCTCCGACCTACTATCCTACGAGCAGTACTTC. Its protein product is CASSDLLSYEQYF.

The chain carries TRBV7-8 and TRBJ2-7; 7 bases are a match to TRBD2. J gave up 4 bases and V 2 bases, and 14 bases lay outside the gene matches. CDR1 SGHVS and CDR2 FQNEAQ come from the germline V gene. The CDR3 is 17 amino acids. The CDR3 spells CASSLRRAGSGSYEQYF. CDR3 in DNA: TGTGCCAGCAGCTTAAGACGGGCGGGTAGCGGGTCTTACGAGCAGTACTTC.

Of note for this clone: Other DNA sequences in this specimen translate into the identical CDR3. The CDR3 bases are TGTGCCAGCAGTCCTAGCACAGATACGCAGTATTTT. Translated, it gives CASSPSTDTQYF. The genes are TRBV7-9 and TRBJ2-3; D not resolved. The V gene's germline CDR1 is SEHNR and CDR2 FQNEAQ (reference sequence). V lost 6 bases and J lost 0, with 4 bases in between. The CDR3 runs 12 residues.

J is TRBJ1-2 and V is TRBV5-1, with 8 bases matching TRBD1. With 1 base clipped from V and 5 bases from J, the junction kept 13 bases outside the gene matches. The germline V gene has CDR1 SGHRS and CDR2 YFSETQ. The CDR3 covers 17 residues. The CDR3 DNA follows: TGCGCCAGCAGCTTGTCGGCAGGGGGCTCCACCGGATATGGCTACACCTTC. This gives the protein CASSLSAGGSTGYGYTF.

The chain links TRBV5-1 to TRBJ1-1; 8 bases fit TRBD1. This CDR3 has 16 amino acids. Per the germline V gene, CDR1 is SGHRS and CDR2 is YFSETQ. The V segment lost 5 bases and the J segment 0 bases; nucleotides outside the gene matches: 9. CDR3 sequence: CASRVGTGAMNTEAFF. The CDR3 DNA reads TGCGCCAGCAGAGTTGGGACAGGAGCCATGAACACTGAAGCTTTCTTT.

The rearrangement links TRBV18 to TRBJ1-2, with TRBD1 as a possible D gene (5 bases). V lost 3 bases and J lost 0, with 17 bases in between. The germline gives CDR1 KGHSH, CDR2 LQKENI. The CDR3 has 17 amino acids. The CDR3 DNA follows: TGTGCCAGCTCACCTCTCGCGACAGAGACAGCTAACTATGGCTACACCTTC. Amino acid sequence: CASSPLATETANYGYTF.

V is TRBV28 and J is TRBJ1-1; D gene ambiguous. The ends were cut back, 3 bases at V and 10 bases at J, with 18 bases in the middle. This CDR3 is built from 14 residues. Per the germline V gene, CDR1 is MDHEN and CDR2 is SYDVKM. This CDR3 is CASSLFTAAIGAFF. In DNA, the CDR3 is TGTGCCAGCAGTTTGTTTACGGCAGCGATAGGAGCTTTCTTT.

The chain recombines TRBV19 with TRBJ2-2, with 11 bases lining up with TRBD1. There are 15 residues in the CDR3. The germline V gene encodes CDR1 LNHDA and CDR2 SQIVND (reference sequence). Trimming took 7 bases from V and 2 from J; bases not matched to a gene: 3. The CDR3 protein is CASTGQGVNTGELFF. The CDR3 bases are TGTGCCAGTACGGGACAGGGGGTCAACACCGGGGAGCTGTTTTTT.

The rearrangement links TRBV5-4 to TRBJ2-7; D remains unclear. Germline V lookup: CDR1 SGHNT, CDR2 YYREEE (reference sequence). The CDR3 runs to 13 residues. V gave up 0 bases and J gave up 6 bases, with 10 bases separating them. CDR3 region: CASSLGGDGEQYF. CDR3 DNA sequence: TGTGCCAGCAGCTTGGGCGGTGATGGCGAGCAGTACTTC.

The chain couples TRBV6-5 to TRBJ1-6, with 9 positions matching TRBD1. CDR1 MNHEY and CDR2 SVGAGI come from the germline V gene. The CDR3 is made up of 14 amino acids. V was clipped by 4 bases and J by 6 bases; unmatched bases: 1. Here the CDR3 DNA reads TGTGCCAGCAGTTCGGACAGGGGTAATTCACCCCTCCACTTT. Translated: CASSSDRGNSPLHF.

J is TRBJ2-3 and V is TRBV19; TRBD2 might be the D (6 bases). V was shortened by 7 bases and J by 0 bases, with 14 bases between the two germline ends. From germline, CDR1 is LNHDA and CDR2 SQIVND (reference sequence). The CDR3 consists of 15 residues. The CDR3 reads CASKRVAESTDTQYF. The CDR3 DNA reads TGTGCCAGTAAAAGGGTAGCGGAGAGCACAGATACGCAGTATTTT.

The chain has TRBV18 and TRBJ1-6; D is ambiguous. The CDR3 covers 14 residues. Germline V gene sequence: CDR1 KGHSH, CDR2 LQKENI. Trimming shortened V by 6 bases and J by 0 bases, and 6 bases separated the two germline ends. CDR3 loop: CASSESSYNSPLHF. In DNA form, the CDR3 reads TGTGCCAGCTCGGAGAGCTCCTATAATTCACCCCTCCACTTT.

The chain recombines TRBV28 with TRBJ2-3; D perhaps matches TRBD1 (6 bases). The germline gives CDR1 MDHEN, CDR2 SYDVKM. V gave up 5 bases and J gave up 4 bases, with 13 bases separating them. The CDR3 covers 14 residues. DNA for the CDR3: TGTGCCAGCAGTATTAGCCAGGGGCCAGATACGCAGTATTTT. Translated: CASSISQGPDTQYF.

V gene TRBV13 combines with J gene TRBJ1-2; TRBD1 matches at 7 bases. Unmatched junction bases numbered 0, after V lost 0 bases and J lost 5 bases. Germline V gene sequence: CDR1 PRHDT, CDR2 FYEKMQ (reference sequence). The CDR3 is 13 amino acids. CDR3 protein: CASSLGQGYGYTF. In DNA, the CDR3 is TGTGCCAGCAGCTTAGGACAGGGGTATGGCTACACCTTC. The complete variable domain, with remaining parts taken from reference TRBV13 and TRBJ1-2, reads AAGVIQSPRHLIKEKRETATLKCYPIPRHDTVYWYQQGPGQDPQFLISFYEKMQSDKGSIPDRFSAQQFSDYHSELNMSSLELGDSALYFCASSLGQGYGYTFGSGTRLTVV.

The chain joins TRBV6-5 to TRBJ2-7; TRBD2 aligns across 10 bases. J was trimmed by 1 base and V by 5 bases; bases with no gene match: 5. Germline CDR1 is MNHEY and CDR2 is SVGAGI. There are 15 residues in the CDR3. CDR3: CASSPGTSVSYEQYF. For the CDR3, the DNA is TGTGCCAGCAGTCCCGGGACTAGCGTATCCTACGAGCAGTACTTC.

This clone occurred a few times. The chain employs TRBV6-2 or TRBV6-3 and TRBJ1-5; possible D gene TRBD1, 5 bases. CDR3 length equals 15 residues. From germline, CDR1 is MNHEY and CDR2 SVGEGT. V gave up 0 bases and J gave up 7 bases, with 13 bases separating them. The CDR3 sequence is CASSYSEEGPQPQHF. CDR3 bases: TGTGCCAGCAGTTACTCTGAGGAGGGGCCCCAGCCCCAGCATTTT.

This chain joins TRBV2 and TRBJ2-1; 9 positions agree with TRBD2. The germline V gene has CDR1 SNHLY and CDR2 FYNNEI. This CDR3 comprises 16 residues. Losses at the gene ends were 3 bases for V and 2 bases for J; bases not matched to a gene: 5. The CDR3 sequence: CASSESSGGAYNEQFF. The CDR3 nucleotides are TGTGCCAGCAGTGAGAGTAGCGGGGGCGCCTACAATGAGCAGTTCTTC.

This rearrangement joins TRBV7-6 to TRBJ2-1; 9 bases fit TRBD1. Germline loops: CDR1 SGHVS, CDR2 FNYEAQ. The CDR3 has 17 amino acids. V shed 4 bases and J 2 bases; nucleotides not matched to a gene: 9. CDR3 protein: CASSYRPQGAAYNEQFF. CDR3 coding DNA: TGTGCCAGCAGCTACCGCCCACAGGGGGCAGCCTACAATGAGCAGTTCTTC. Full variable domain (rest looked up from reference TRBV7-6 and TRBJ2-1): GAGVSQSPRYKVTKRGQDVALRCDPISGHVSLYWYRQALGQGPEFLTYFNYEAQQDKSGLPNDRFSAERPEGSISTLTIQRTEQRDSAMYRCASSYRPQGAAYNEQFFGPGTRLTVL.

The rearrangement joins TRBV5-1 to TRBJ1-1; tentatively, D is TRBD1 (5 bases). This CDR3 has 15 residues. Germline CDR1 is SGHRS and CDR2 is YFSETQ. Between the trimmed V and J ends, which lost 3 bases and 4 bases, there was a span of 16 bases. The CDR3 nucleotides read TGCGCCAGCAGCTGGCGGAGGGCTGGGGGCACTGAAGCTTTCTTT. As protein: CASSWRRAGGTEAFF.

CDR3 in amino acids: CAWSEFSSGNTIYF. CDR3 DNA sequence: TGTGCCTGGAGTGAATTCTCCTCTGGAAACACCATATATTTT. The V call is TRBV30, the J call TRBJ1-3; D is uncertain. Germline V CDR1 and CDR2: GTSNPN, SVGIG (reference sequence). Trimming took 1 base from V and 0 from J, leaving 7 bases between them. This CDR3 has 14 amino acids.

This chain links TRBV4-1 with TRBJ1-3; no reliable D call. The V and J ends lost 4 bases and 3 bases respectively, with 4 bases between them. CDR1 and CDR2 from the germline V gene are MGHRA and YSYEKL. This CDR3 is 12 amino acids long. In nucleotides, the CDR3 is TGCGCCAGCAGCCTCCTTGGAAACACCATATATTTT. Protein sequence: CASSLLGNTIYF.

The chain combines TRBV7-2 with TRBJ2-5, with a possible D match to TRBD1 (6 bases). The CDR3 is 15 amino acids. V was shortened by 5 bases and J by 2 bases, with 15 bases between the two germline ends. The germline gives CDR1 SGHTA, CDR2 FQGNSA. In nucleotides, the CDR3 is TGTGCCAGCAGCCTTCACAGGGCCTCGCAAGAGACCCAGTACTTC. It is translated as CASSLHRASQETQYF. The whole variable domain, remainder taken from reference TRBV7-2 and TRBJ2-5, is GAGVSQSPSNKVTEKGKDVELRCDPISGHTALYWYRQSLGQGLEFLIYFQGNSAPDKSGLPSDRFSAERTGGSVSTLTIQRTQQEDSAVYLCASSLHRASQETQYFGPGTRLLVL.

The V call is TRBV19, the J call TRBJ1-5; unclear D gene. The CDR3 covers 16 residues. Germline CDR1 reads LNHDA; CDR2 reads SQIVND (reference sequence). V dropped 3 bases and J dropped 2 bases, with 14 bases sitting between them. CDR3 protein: CASSIEFAEGNQPQHF. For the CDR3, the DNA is TGTGCCAGTAGTATTGAGTTCGCCGAGGGCAATCAGCCCCAGCATTTT.

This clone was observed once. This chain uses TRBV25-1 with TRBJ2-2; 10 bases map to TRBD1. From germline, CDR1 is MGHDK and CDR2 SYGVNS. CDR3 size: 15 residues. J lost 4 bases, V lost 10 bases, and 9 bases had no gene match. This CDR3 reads CATTEDRGATGELFF. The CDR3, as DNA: TGTGCCACGACCGAGGACAGGGGGGCCACCGGGGAGCTGTTTTTT.